Below, one T cell receptor (beta chain) is given with its context. Its matching antigen is unknown. The data are from a study of healthy donors' naive CD4 and CD8 T cells. General observations from the study: Negatively charged CDR3s marked CD8+ lineage; positively charged CDR3s marked CD4+ lineage.

V was pared by 6 bases and J by 8 bases, with 16 bases between. The CDR3 sequence is 12 residues long. Germline V gives CDR1 GTSNPN, CDR2 SVGIG (reference sequence). A linear amplification protocol produced the TCR libraries from 500 ng of total RNA. In TCRdb, the reads were re-called with MiXCR into one record per CDR3 protein. The table lists around 180,000 distinct CDR3 sequences, about 76% of them singletons. Sorting defined naive CD4+ as CD4+CD8-CD45RO-CD45RA+ and naive CD8+ as CD8+CD4-CD45RA+CD27bright. The receptor was derived from a pool of human donors in good health; the sample pools cells from several healthy donors. V is TRBV30 and J is TRBJ1-2, with D perhaps matching TRBD1 (5 bases). The source material was naive CD4+ and CD8+ T cells sorted from blood, pooled from several donors. The CDR3, as DNA: TGTGCCTGCTCAGGTCGAGGGGACGGCTACACCTTC. Translated, it gives CACSGRGDGYTF.